This T cell receptor beta chain was observed in a study of somatic mutations in cytotoxic T cells in rheumatoid arthritis. Study as a whole: The authors flow-sorted some V beta antibody-stained T-cell populations at nearly 100% purity, including V beta1+ cells that they sequenced for TCRB.

Isolation of the CD4+ and CD8+ populations was accomplished via positive magnetic bead selection, with purity assessed by flow cytometry. From germline, CDR1 is MGHRA and CDR2 YSYEKL. The CDR3 length is 13 residues. Trimming removed 6 bases from V and 6 bases from J; junction bases left unmatched: 5. Profiling relied on immunoSEQ multiplex PCR, and the TCRdb table lists in-frame clones only, not all of them. The data contain 20,000 to 25,000 clones, 78% of them singletons. Concerning this clone itself: No antigen is known for it.

Broader study findings: Over 20% of CD8+ cells belonged to the largest CD8+ clone in about an eighth of the 65 patients. For rheumatoid arthritis patients, CD8+ clonality increased with age, whereas it did not in healthy controls.

Sequencing was performed on CD8+ T cells sorted from blood. The gene calls are TRBV4-1 and TRBJ2-1, with 7 bases identical to TRBD2. This clonotype was sampled from an adult with rheumatoid arthritis. Written as DNA, the CDR3 is TGCGCCAGCAGTGCGGGACTACTCAATGAGCAGTTCTTC. It codes for CASSAGLLNEQFF.